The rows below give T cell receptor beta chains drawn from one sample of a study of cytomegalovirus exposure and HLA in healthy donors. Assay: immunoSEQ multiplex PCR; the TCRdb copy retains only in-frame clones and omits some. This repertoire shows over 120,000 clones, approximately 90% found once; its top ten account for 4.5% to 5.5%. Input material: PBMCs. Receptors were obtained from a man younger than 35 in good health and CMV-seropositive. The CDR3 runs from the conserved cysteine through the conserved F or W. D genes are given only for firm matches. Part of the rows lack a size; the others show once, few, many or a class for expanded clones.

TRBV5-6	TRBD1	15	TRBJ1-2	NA	CASSWDRGANYGYTF	TGTGCCAGCAGCTGGGACAGAGGCGCTAACTATGGCTACACCTTC
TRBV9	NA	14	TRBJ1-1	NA	CASSLDGRRAEAFF	TGTGCCAGCAGCTTGGACGGGAGGAGAGCTGAAGCTTTCTTT
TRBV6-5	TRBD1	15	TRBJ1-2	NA	CASSPATGSNYGYTF	TGTGCCAGCAGTCCCGCGACAGGGTCTAACTATGGCTACACCTTC
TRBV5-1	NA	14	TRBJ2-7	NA	CASTLGGAYDEQYF	TGCGCCAGCACCCTTGGAGGGGCGTACGACGAGCAGTACTTC
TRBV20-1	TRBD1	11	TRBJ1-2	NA	CRKGTDDGYTF	TGCAGGAAAGGGACAGATGATGGCTACACCTTC
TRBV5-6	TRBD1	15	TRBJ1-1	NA	CASSSGQGLNTEAFF	TGTGCCAGCAGCTCAGGACAGGGATTGAACACTGAAGCTTTCTTT
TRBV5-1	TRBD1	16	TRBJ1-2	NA	CASSTTAGGPNYGYTF	TGCGCCAGCAGCACGACCGCAGGGGGCCCCAACTATGGCTACACCTTC
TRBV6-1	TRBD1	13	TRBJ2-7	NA	CASSEGTAYEQYF	TGTGCCAGCAGTGAGGGGACAGCCTACGAGCAGTACTTC
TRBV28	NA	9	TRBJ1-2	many	CASGDGYTF	TGTGCCAGTGGAGACGGCTACACCTTC
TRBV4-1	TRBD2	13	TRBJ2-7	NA	CASSQERLAEQYF	TGCGCCAGCAGCCAAGAAAGACTAGCGGAGCAGTACTTC
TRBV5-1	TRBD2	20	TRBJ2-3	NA	CASSLERGLAPRPTADTQYF	TGCGCCAGCAGCTTAGAACGAGGACTAGCGCCACGACCGACGGCGGATACGCAGTATTTT
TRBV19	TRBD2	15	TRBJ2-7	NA	CASSILRTSGSEQYF	TGTGCCAGTAGTATATTAAGGACTAGCGGTAGCGAGCAGTACTTC
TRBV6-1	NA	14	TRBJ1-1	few	CASSLLWRDTEAFF	TGTGCCAGCAGCCTGCTCTGGCGGGACACTGAAGCTTTCTTT
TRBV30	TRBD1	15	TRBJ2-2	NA	CAWSFPDRDTGELFF	TGTGCCTGGAGTTTCCCTGACAGGGACACCGGGGAGCTGTTTTTT
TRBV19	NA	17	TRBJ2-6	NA	CASSITHSASGANVLTF	TGTGCCAGTAGTATCACGCACTCCGCCTCTGGGGCCAACGTCCTGACTTTC
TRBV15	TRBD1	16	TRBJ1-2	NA	CATSSAIRDRGYGYTF	TGTGCCACCAGCAGCGCTATCCGGGACAGGGGGTATGGCTACACCTTC
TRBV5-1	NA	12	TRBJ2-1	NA	CASSLNYNEQFF	TGCGCCAGCAGCCTTAACTACAATGAGCAGTTCTTC
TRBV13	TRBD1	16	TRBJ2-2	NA	CASSFTGAVNTGELFF	TGTGCCAGCAGCTTCACAGGGGCCGTGAACACCGGGGAGCTGTTTTTT
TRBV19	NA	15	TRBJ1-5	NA	CASSSWTDSNQPQHF	TGTGCCAGTAGTAGCTGGACAGATAGCAATCAGCCCCAGCATTTT
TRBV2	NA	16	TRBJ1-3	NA	CASSTGHSGSGNTIYF	TGTGCCAGCAGTACGGGACATTCGGGATCTGGAAACACCATATATTTT
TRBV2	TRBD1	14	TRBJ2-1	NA	CASSERGTEDEQFF	TGTGCCAGCAGTGAAAGGGGGACAGAGGATGAGCAGTTCTTC
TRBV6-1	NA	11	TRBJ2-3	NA	CASSEGLPQYF	TGTGCCAGCAGTGAGGGCCTTCCGCAGTATTTT
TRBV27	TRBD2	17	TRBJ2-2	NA	CASSSWRTSANTGELFF	TGTGCCAGCAGTTCATGGAGGACTAGCGCGAACACCGGGGAGCTGTTTTTT
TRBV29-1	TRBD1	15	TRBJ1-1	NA	CSVSPRLVRGTEAFF	TGCAGCGTTTCCCCTCGTCTGGTCAGGGGGACTGAAGCTTTCTTT
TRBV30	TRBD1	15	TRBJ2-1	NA	CAFTSAGTAYNEQFF	TGTGCCTTTACCTCGGCCGGGACAGCCTACAATGAGCAGTTCTTC
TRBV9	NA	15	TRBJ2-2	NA	CASSLTGVNTGELFF	TGTGCCAGCAGCCTGACCGGGGTTAACACCGGGGAGCTGTTTTTT
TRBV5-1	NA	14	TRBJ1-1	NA	CASRTHGVNTEAFF	TGCGCCAGCAGAACACACGGGGTGAACACTGAAGCTTTCTTT
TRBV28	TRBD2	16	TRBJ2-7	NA	CASSPKGKRDSYEQYF	TGTGCCAGCAGCCCCAAAGGGAAGCGGGACTCCTACGAGCAGTACTTC
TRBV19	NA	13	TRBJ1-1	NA	CASSNFRDSGAFF	TGTGCCAGTAGTAACTTTCGAGATTCGGGAGCTTTCTTT
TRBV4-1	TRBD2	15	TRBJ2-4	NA	CASSQVLAGGDIQYF	TGCGCCAGCAGCCAGGTTTTAGCGGGAGGGGACATTCAGTACTTC
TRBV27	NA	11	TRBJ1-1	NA	CASISWERAFF	TGTGCCAGCATTTCGTGGGAGAGAGCTTTCTTT
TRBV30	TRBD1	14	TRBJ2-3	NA	CAWDPGQPTDTQYF	TGTGCCTGGGACCCGGGACAGCCCACAGATACGCAGTATTTT